The 18 T cell receptor beta chains below all came from one sample that was sequenced in a study of blood T cells in healthy people across ages. Through a sample-barcoded 5' primer and a J-beta primer mix, a second PCR was run for roughly 6 to 12 cycles. Using its own MiXCR run on the 5' RACE reads, TCRdb lists one record per CDR3 protein. The table has more than 650,000 distinct CDR3 sequences, around a fifth seen once. The sample consisted of blood. These receptors were collected from a man between 65 and 79 years old in good health.

This chain joins TRBV3-1 and TRBJ2-3; 8 bases map to TRBD2. Germline V gene sequence: CDR1 LGHDT, CDR2 YNNKEL (reference sequence). The CDR3 consists of 15 residues. The V gene end was trimmed by 6 bases and the J gene end by 2 bases; junction bases not matched to a gene: 7. The CDR3 spells CASRPRGGPTDTQYF. CDR3 DNA: TGTGCCAGCAGGCCTCGCGGGGGGCCCACAGATACGCAGTATTTT.

The chain has TRBV3-1 and TRBJ2-7, with 12 bases identical to TRBD2. TRBJ2-5 matches the DNA end more closely, so the J call is doubtful. The CDR3 contains 16 residues. CDR1 LGHDT and CDR2 YNNKEL come from the germline V gene (reference sequence). The CDR3 DNA sequence: TGTGCCAGCAGCCAAGATATGACTAGCGGGAGAGAGACCCAGTACTTC. Translation: CASSQDMTSGRETQYF.

The chain carries TRBV5-1 and TRBJ2-7; D is possibly TRBD1 (6 bases). Germline V gives CDR1 SGHRS, CDR2 YFSETQ. The CDR3 totals 15 residues. The V gene lost 0 bases and the J gene lost 5 bases, with 15 bases spanning the gap. Written as DNA, the CDR3 is TGCGCCAGCAGCTTGGAGGGCAGGGGAAGTAACGAGCAGTACTTC. This sequence encodes CASSLEGRGSNEQYF.

Comment on this clonotype: A much bigger clone sits one base away, suggesting this may be a read error. V gene TRBV5-1 combines with J gene TRBJ2-5; TRBD2 matches 10 bases. Germline V gives CDR1 SGHRS, CDR2 YFSETQ. The CDR3 length is 15 residues. The CDR3 DNA reads TGCGCCAGCAGCCTCCTAGCGGGGGAAAAAGAGACCCAGTGCTTC. This codes for CASSLLAGEKETQCF.

This clonotype was picked up many times. The V gene is TRBV7-6, the J gene TRBJ1-1, with 7 bases lining up with TRBD1. Germline lookup yields CDR1 SGHVS and CDR2 FNYEAQ. After removal of 1 base from V and 4 bases from J, the junction contained 6 bases not matched to a gene. The CDR3 loop spans 15 amino acids. The CDR3 loop is CASSLEGGGVTEAFF. The CDR3 region has the DNA TGTGCCAGCAGCTTAGAAGGGGGCGGGGTCACTGAAGCTTTCTTT.

This clonotype was detected only a few times. The CDR3 sequence is CASRPRLNNEQFF. The CDR3 coding sequence is TGTGCCAGCAGACCCAGGCTAAACAATGAGCAGTTCTTC. The V and J genes are TRBV12-3 or TRBV12-4 and TRBJ2-1; no firm D call. Trimming removed 6 bases at V and 5 bases at J, with 11 bases between. This CDR3 spans 13 amino acids.

The table lists this clonotype with a few counts. The V call is TRBV5-6, the J call TRBJ2-3; the match to TRBD2 covers 7 bases. Losses at the gene ends were 2 bases for V and 0 bases for J; bases not matched to a gene: 6. Germline V gene sequence: CDR1 SGHDT, CDR2 YYEEEE. This CDR3 contains 16 residues. In DNA form, the CDR3 reads TGTGCCAGCAGCTTAGAGACTAGCTGGAGCACAGATACGCAGTATTTT. This codes for CASSLETSWSTDTQYF.

J is TRBJ2-3 and V is TRBV12-3 or TRBV12-4, with D tentatively TRBD2 (5 bases). The CDR3 consists of 15 residues. V gave up 5 bases and J gave up 6 bases, with 18 bases separating them. This CDR3 reads CASSAGRRSGDTQYF. In nucleotides, the CDR3 is TGTGCCAGCAGTGCGGGCAGGCGCAGTGGGGATACGCAGTATTTT.

The CDR3 nucleotides are TGTGCCAGCAGCTTAGAAAGGCAGGCGGGGACTGAAGCTTTCTTT. Translated, it gives CASSLERQAGTEAFF. This chain links TRBV7-2 with TRBJ1-1; D remains unclear. V gave up 1 base and J gave up 5 bases, with 14 bases separating them. Germline lookup yields CDR1 SGHTA and CDR2 FQGNSA. There are 15 residues in the CDR3.

This rearrangement joins TRBV20-1 to TRBJ1-5; D is possibly TRBD1 (6 bases). CDR1 and CDR2 from the germline V gene are DFQATT and SNEGSKA (reference sequence). Trimming pared 3 bases from V and 3 bases from J, leaving 15 bases between. This CDR3 region has 15 residues. The CDR3 is CSARRGGGNNQPQHF. The CDR3, as DNA: TGCAGTGCTAGGAGGGGAGGGGGGAACAATCAGCCCCAGCATTTT.

The table lists this clonotype with a few counts. The chain joins TRBV3-1 to TRBJ1-4; 7 nucleotides match TRBD1. This CDR3 contains 13 residues. Looked up from germline, CDR1 is LGHDT and CDR2 is YNNKEL (reference sequence). Trimming took 2 bases from V and 9 from J; bases not matched to a gene: 3. This CDR3 reads CASSQWDSKKLFF. Written as DNA, the CDR3 is TGTGCCAGCAGCCAATGGGACAGCAAAAAACTGTTTTTT.

The chain uses TRBV20-1 and TRBJ2-3, with a tentative D call TRBD2 (7 bases). The CDR3 is made up of 15 amino acids. The V gene lost 1 base and the J gene lost 6 bases, with 17 bases spanning the gap. Germline-derived CDR1 and CDR2 are DFQATT and SNEGSKA (reference sequence). CDR3 sequence: CSARGDGGLFDTQYF. In DNA, the CDR3 is TGCAGTGCTAGAGGCGACGGGGGGCTTTTTGATACGCAGTATTTT.

This chain links TRBV18 with TRBJ2-5; D gene unclear. The J call could be wrong; TRBJ2-1 is a better fit for the DNA end. There are 12 residues in the CDR3. Germline V gives CDR1 KGHSH, CDR2 LQKENI. CDR3 nucleotides: TGTGCCAGCTCACCGTCGGTTGATGAGCAGTTCTTC. Translating gives CASSPSVDEQFF.

The chain combines TRBV7-2 with TRBJ1-5; D is undetermined. V lost 5 bases and J 0 bases, leaving 8 bases between the germline ends. Germline CDR1 reads SGHTA; CDR2 reads FQGNSA. There are 14 residues in the CDR3. CDR3 sequence: CASSPYNSNQPQHF. CDR3 sequence (DNA): TGTGCCAGCAGCCCGTACAATAGCAATCAGCCCCAGCATTTT.

Of note for this clonotype: One end of the junction varies from germline; a read error may be responsible. The chain combines TRBV2 with TRBJ2-1; either TRBD1 or TRBD2 may fit D (6 bases each). The CDR3 is 13 amino acids. The germline CDR1 and CDR2 sequences are SNHLY and FYNNEI. DNA for the CDR3: TGTGCCTGCAGAGAAGGGGGGTACAATGAGCAGTTCTTC. Amino acids: CACREGGYNEQFF.

The chain joins TRBV4-1 to TRBJ2-5; no reliable D call. Gene TRBJ2-1 matches the end of the DNA better, so the J call may be wrong. CDR1 and CDR2 from the germline V gene are MGHRA and YSYEKL. The CDR3 length is 13 residues. The CDR3 region has the DNA TGCGCCACCGGCGAGATTTTTAGGAATGAGCAGTTCTTC. It codes for CATGEIFRNEQFF.

This clonotype was counted only a few times. The gene calls are TRBV2 and TRBJ2-2; 13 bases fit TRBD2. V shed 5 bases and J 4 bases; nucleotides not matched to a gene: 7. CDR1 is SNHLY, CDR2 FYNNEI, per germline. The CDR3 contains 17 residues. DNA of the CDR3: TGTGCCAGCAGTCCTGGACTAGCGGGAGTTGGCACCGGGGAGCTGTTTTTT. Protein sequence: CASSPGLAGVGTGELFF.

The chain recombines TRBV5-1 with TRBJ2-3; D not resolved. CDR1 is SGHRS, CDR2 YFSETQ, per germline. The length of the CDR3 is 15 residues. Deletions cut 9 bases from V and 2 bases from J, with 19 bases between. This chain's CDR3 is CATEPGRGNTDTQYF. CDR3 nucleotides: TGCGCCACCGAACCGGGCCGCGGTAACACAGATACGCAGTATTTT.